The rows below give T cell receptor beta chains drawn from one sample of a study of T cells in Graves' hyperthyroidism and ophthalmopathy. TCRdb called the multiplex PCR reads again in MiXCR, with one record for every CDR3 protein. The table includes 550,000 to 600,000 distinct CDR3 sequences, 13% to 15% detected once. Sequenced input: blood. Receptors originate from a young woman with Graves' ophthalmopathy. The CDR3 runs from the conserved cysteine through the conserved F or W. A row's size may be missing; if present it is once, few, many or a size class.

cdr3_aa j_call clone_size v_call
CASSVADFGIEGTQYF TRBJ2-3 many TRBV9
CASSQGNLNQPQHF TRBJ1-5 NA TRBV6-1
CASSQDSTSWAYEQYF TRBJ2-7 few TRBV3-1
CASSSQGRGEAFF TRBJ1-1 few TRBV7-3
CASSFTSGGRTDTQYF TRBJ2-3 once TRBV5-4
CASTGQGYGYTF TRBJ1-2 NA TRBV9
CASSSGQTYEQYF TRBJ2-7 many TRBV9
CASGGRGLEAFF TRBJ1-1 many TRBV12-3/TRBV12-4
CASSQGLAGVRETQYF TRBJ2-5 many TRBV3-1
CSARGPPGGGANVLTF TRBJ2-6 few TRBV20-1
CAISVGLAGPNTGELFF TRBJ2-2 few TRBV10-3
CASSSPSGGAETQYF TRBJ2-5 many TRBV6-1
CASSLAATRIPYNEQFF TRBJ2-1 many TRBV7-8
CASSVGLPDAGELFF TRBJ2-2 NA TRBV9